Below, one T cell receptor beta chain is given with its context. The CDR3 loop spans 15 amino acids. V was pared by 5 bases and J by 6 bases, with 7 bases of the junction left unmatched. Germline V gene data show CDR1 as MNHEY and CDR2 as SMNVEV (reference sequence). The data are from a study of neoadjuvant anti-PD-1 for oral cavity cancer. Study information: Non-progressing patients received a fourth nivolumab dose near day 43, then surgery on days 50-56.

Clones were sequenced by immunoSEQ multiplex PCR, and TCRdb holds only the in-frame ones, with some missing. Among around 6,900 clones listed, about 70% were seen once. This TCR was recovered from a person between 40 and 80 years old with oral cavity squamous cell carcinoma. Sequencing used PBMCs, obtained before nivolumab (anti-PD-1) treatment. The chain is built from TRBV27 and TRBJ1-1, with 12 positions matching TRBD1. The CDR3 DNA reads TGTGCCAGCAGTATTTCGGGGACAGGGGGCTCTGAAGCTTTCTTT. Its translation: CASSISGTGGSEAFF.